Many counts were recorded for the clone carrying this T cell receptor beta chain. Its antigen is as yet unknown. There were TCR beta CDR3 regions amplified from RNA transcripts. Carried out on the TCR CDR3, a first-round RT-PCR used the HTBI primer set. Each CDR3 protein gets one entry after TCRdb re-called the multiplex PCR reads with MiXCR. Counted here are some 500,000 distinct CDR3 sequences, about 16% occurring once; the ten biggest clones make up about 29%. The CDR3 is made up of 14 amino acids. V lost 5 bases, J lost 2 bases, and 12 bases lay in between. From germline, CDR1 is SNHLY and CDR2 FYNNEI. These data belong to a study of T cells in Graves' hyperthyroidism and ophthalmopathy. Study conclusions and caveats: In the blood, most expanded thyroid clonotypes above 0.001 appeared as well. Ophthalmopathy cases were set apart from stable hyperthyroidism by a 13 V-J model.

Ophthalmopathy patients showed a Clinical Activity Score of at least 3, NOSPECS grade of at least 4 and duration under 3 months. The sequence was collected from a woman in her twenties or thirties with Graves' ophthalmopathy. Sequencing was carried out using blood. The V and J genes are TRBV2 and TRBJ2-5; D perhaps matches TRBD1 (6 bases). CDR3 loop: CASSLRTVQETQYF. The CDR3 DNA reads as TGTGCCAGCAGTCTTAGGACAGTTCAAGAGACCCAGTACTTC.